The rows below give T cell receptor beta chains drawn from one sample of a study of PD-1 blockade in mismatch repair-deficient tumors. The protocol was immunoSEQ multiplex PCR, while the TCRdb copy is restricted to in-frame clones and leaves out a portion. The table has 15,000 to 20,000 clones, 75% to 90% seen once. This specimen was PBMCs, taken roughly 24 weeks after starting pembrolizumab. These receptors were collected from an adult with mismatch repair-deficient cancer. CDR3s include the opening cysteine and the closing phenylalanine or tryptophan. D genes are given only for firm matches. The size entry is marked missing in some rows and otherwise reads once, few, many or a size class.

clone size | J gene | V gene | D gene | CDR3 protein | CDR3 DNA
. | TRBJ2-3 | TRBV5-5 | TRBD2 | CASSPGLADTQYF | TGTGCCAGCAGCCCCGGACTAGCCGATACGCAGTATTTT
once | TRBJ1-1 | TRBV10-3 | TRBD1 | CAISLTGGAEAFF | TGTGCCATCAGTTTGACAGGGGGAGCTGAAGCTTTCTTT
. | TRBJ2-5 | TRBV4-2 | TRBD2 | CASSQELAGGWGSEETQYF | TGTGCCAGCAGCCAAGAACTAGCGGGAGGTTGGGGATCTGAAGAGACCCAGTACTTC
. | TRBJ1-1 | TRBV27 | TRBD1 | CASSPETGGTTEAFF | TGTGCCAGCAGTCCCGAGACAGGGGGCACCACTGAAGCTTTCTTT
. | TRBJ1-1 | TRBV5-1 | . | CASSLPTDNTEAFF | TGCGCCAGCAGCTTACCGACAGATAACACTGAAGCTTTCTTT
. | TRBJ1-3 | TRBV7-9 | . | CASSLVAGTGGNTIYF | TGTGCCAGCAGCTTAGTTGCTGGGACTGGTGGAAACACCATATATTTT
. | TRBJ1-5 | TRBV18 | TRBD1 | CASSPGTGPGGQPQHF | TGTGCCAGCTCACCAGGGACAGGGCCGGGAGGTCAGCCCCAGCATTTT
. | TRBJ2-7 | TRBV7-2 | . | CASSSTAPAYEQYF | TGTGCCAGCAGCTCGACAGCCCCAGCCTACGAGCAGTACTTC
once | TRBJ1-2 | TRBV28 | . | CASSFQAGAGGYTF | TGTGCCAGCAGCTTTCAGGCCGGCGCGGGAGGCTACACCTTC
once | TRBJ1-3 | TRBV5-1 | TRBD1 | CASRTGLDPGNTIYF | TGCGCCAGCCGGACAGGCTTGGATCCTGGAAACACCATATATTTT
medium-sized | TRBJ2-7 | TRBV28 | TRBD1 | CASKVTGRYEQYF | TGTGCCAGCAAAGTGACAGGGCGCTACGAGCAGTACTTC
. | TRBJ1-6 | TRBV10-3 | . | CAISDIGQGRTSSYNSPLHF | TGTGCCATCAGTGATATCGGGCAGGGCAGGACGAGCTCCTATAATTCACCCCTCCACTTT
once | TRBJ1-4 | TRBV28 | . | CAASATNEKLFF | TGTGCCGCCTCGGCAACTAATGAAAAACTGTTTTTT
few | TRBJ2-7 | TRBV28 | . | CASSQSEDEQYF | TGTGCCAGCAGCCAGTCTGAAGACGAGCAGTACTTC
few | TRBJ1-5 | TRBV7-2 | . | CASSRDNSNQPQHF | TGTGCCAGCAGCCGCGACAATAGCAATCAGCCCCAGCATTTT
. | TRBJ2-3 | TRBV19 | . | CATSIQESTDTQYF | TGTGCCACTTCGATACAGGAAAGCACAGATACGCAGTATTTT
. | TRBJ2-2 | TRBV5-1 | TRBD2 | CASKRTSGNTGELFF | TGCGCCAGCAAGAGGACTAGCGGGAACACCGGGGAGCTGTTTTTT
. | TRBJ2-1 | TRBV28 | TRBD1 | CASWTWDRGTNEQFF | TGTGCCAGCTGGACTTGGGACAGGGGGACAAATGAGCAGTTCTTC
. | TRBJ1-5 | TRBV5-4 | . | CASSRSPDQPQHF | TGTGCCAGCAGCCGATCACCGGATCAGCCCCAGCATTTT
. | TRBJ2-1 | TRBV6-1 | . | CASSEAGRSYNEQFF | TGTGCCAGCAGTGAGGCGGGAAGGTCCTACAATGAGCAGTTCTTC
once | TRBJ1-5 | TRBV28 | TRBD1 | CASSLGQDYQPQHF | TGTGCCAGCAGTTTGGGACAGGACTATCAGCCCCAGCATTTT
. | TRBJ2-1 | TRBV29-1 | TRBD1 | CSVGRGRRNNEQFF | TGCAGCGTTGGAAGGGGGCGACGTAACAATGAGCAGTTCTTC
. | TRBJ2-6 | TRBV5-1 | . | CASSPAAGGGANVLTF | TGCGCCAGCAGCCCTGCGGCGGGCGGTGGGGCCAACGTCCTGACTTTC
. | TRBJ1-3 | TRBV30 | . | CAWIYSQGYSGNTIYF | TGTGCCTGGATTTATTCCCAGGGATACTCTGGAAACACCATATATTTT
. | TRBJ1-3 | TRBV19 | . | CASSAALGNTIYF | TGTGCCAGTAGTGCGGCACTCGGAAACACCATATATTTT
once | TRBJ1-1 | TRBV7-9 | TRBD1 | CASSDRQGATEAFF | TGTGCCAGCAGCGACCGACAGGGCGCCACTGAAGCTTTCTTT
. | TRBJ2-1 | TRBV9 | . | CASSVRAGRGWDEQFF | TGTGCCAGCAGCGTTCGTGCGGGGAGAGGTTGGGATGAGCAGTTCTTC
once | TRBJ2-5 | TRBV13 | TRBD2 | CASSSPSGRHQETQYF | TGTGCCAGCAGCTCCCCTAGCGGGAGGCATCAAGAGACCCAGTACTTC
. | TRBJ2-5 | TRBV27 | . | CASKSPPGETQYF | TGTGCCAGCAAATCCCCGCCGGGGGAGACCCAGTACTTC
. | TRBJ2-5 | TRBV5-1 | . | CASSLGRAAGETQYF | TGCGCCAGCAGCTTGGGAAGGGCCGCGGGAGAGACCCAGTACTTC
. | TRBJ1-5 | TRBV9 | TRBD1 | CASSPGTADNQPQHF | TGTGCCAGCAGCCCCGGGACAGCAGATAATCAGCCCCAGCATTTT
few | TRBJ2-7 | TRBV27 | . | CASSFSSGTREQYF | TGTGCCAGCAGTTTCAGCTCGGGGACAAGAGAGCAGTACTTC
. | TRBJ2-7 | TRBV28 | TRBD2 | CASSSEGAGLAGGPYEQYF | TGTGCCAGCAGTTCCGAAGGGGCCGGGTTAGCGGGAGGGCCCTACGAGCAGTACTTC
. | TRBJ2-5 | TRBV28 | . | CASSLWGQGMRETQYF | TGTGCCAGCAGCCTATGGGGGCAGGGGATGCGCGAGACCCAGTACTTC
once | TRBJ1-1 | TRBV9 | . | CASSTISGEAFF | TGTGCCAGCAGCACAATTTCAGGGGAAGCTTTCTTT
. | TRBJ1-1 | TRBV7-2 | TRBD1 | CASSHGDRQNTEAFF | TGTGCCAGCAGCCACGGGGACAGGCAGAACACTGAAGCTTTCTTT
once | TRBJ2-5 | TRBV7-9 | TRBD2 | CASSLERGGETQYF | TGTGCCAGCAGCTTAGAACGGGGGGGAGAGACCCAGTACTTC
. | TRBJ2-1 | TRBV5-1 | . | CASRGQNSYNEQFF | TGCGCCAGCAGGGGGCAGAACTCCTACAATGAGCAGTTCTTC
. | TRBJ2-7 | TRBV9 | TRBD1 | CASSVEPGGTYEQYF | TGTGCCAGCAGCGTAGAACCAGGGGGCACCTACGAGCAGTACTTC
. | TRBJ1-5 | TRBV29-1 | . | CSVQWGLSNQPQHF | TGCAGCGTTCAATGGGGGCTTAGCAATCAGCCCCAGCATTTT
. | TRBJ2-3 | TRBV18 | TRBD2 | CASSPLTSGTTDTQYF | TGTGCCAGCTCACCACTGACTAGCGGGACCACAGATACGCAGTATTTT
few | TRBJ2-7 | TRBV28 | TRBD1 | CASGTGGQRYEQYF | TGTGCCAGCGGGACAGGGGGGCAGAGGTACGAGCAGTACTTC
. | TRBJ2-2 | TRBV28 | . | CASRNQGTGELFF | TGTGCCAGCAGGAATCAGGGGACCGGGGAGCTGTTTTTT
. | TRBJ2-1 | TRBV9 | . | CASTRDNEQFF | TGTGCCAGCACCCGGGACAATGAGCAGTTCTTC
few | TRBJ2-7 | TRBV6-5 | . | CASRGLYEQYF | TGTGCCAGCAGGGGGCTGTACGAGCAGTACTTC